The 11 T cell receptor beta chains below were found in one sample sequenced in a study of blood T cell repertoires in COVID-19. Sequencing used immunoSEQ multiplex PCR; TCRdb keeps in-frame clones, though not all of them. The table lists roughly 190,000 clones, more than 75% of them singletons. The source material was peripheral blood. The receptor set was obtained from a human donor in a cohort sampled during active COVID-19.

The V gene is TRBV30, the J gene TRBJ1-1; D remains unclear. Trimming left V 1 base short and J 5 bases short, with 5 bases between. There are 11 residues in the CDR3. The germline gives CDR1 GTSNPN, CDR2 SVGIG (reference sequence). The CDR3 reads CAWSGRTEAFF. Written as DNA, the CDR3 is TGTGCCTGGAGTGGGCGGACTGAAGCTTTCTTT.

The rearrangement joins TRBV18 to TRBJ1-3; 9 bases map to TRBD1. The CDR3 has 14 amino acids. Germline assignment: CDR1 KGHSH and CDR2 LQKENI. J lost 8 bases, V lost 6 bases, and 8 bases had no gene match. CDR3 coding DNA: TGTGCCAGCTCCCAACAGGGGGCTAGGGACACCATATATTTT. Translated, it gives CASSQQGARDTIYF.

The rearrangement uses TRBV6-2 or TRBV6-3 and TRBJ1-2; tentative D call: TRBD1 (6 bases). Germline V lookup: CDR1 MNHEY, CDR2 SVGEGT. Between the trimmed V and J ends, which lost 0 bases and 4 bases, there was a span of 12 bases. This CDR3 has 15 amino acids. CDR3 amino acids: CASSYSETGLYGYTF. Written as DNA, the CDR3 is TGTGCCAGCAGTTACTCCGAGACAGGTCTCTATGGCTACACCTTC.

This chain connects TRBV2 to TRBJ2-4; D may be TRBD2 (6 bases). The CDR3 extends over 16 amino acids. Trimming pared 6 bases from V and 3 bases from J, leaving 18 bases between. Germline CDR1 reads SNHLY; CDR2 reads FYNNEI. The CDR3 DNA reads TGTGCCAGCAGCCCCTCCCGTCCCGGGGGCAAAAACATTCAGTACTTC. This sequence encodes CASSPSRPGGKNIQYF.

This clone was seen a single time. J is TRBJ1-2 and V is TRBV4-1, with 9 bases that match TRBD1. V lost 3 bases and J lost 6; bases outside the gene matches: 11. Germline CDR1 and CDR2: MGHRA and YSYEKL. The CDR3 runs 16 residues. The CDR3 here is CASSQVHRGLRDGYTF. The DNA for the CDR3 is TGCGCCAGCAGCCAGGTCCACAGGGGGCTAAGGGATGGCTACACCTTC.

The chain recombines TRBV29-1 with TRBJ2-1; D unresolved. V gave up 7 bases and J gave up 7 bases, with 11 bases separating them. The CDR3 is 11 residues long. The germline gives CDR1 SQVTM, CDR2 ANQGSEA. The CDR3 DNA reads as TGCAGCGGCAAGAGGTGGAATGAGCAGTTCTTC. The encoded protein is CSGKRWNEQFF.

The chain is built from TRBV24-1 and TRBJ1-2, with a tentative D call TRBD1 (5 bases). The CDR3 is 13 amino acids. V was trimmed by 7 bases and J by 4 bases, leaving 12 bases between them. CDR1 KGHDR and CDR2 SFDVKD come from the germline V gene. CDR3 sequence reads: CATSPTDSYGYTF. CDR3 sequence (DNA): TGTGCCACCAGCCCGACAGACTCCTATGGCTACACCTTC.

This chain joins TRBV6-5 and TRBJ1-2; D call uncertain. From germline, CDR1 is MNHEY and CDR2 SVGAGI. Trimming stripped 10 bases from V and 4 bases from J, with 10 bases between. This CDR3 comprises 11 residues. The CDR3 here is CATRGVYGYTF. The DNA of the CDR3 is TGTGCCACCCGCGGGGTCTATGGCTACACCTTC.

The genes are TRBV11-2 and TRBJ2-7; D uncertain. Trimming removed 0 bases at V and 3 bases at J, with 15 bases between. The CDR3 extends over 16 amino acids. CDR1 is SGHAT, CDR2 FQNNGV, per germline. The CDR3 loop is CASSLERNPAHYEQYF. DNA of the CDR3: TGTGCCAGCAGCTTAGAGCGGAATCCAGCCCACTACGAGCAGTACTTC. The variable domain in full, completed from reference TRBV11-2 and TRBJ2-7, reads EAGVAQSPRYKIIEKRQSVAFWCNPISGHATLYWYQQILGQGPKLLIQFQNNGVVDDSQLPKDRFSAERLKGVDSTLKIQPAKLEDSAVYLCASSLERNPAHYEQYFGPGTRLTVT.

V is TRBV7-2 and J is TRBJ2-5; TRBD2 matches 12 bases. Per the germline V gene, CDR1 is SGHTA and CDR2 is FQGNSA. Losses at the gene ends were 6 bases for V and 5 bases for J; bases not matched to a gene: 7. This CDR3 comprises 15 residues. Here the CDR3 DNA reads TGTGCCAGCAGACTAGCGGGGGGAATTCAGGAGACCCAGTACTTC. This gives the protein CASRLAGGIQETQYF.

The chain couples TRBV9 to TRBJ2-3; 8 nucleotides agree with TRBD2. Germline V lookup: CDR1 SGDLS, CDR2 YYNGEE. V was pared by 0 bases and J by 2 bases, with 5 bases of the junction left unmatched. This CDR3 has 16 residues. CDR3 nucleotides: TGTGCCAGCAGCGTAGATGGCGGGGGGAACACAGATACGCAGTATTTT. This gives the protein CASSVDGGGNTDTQYF.